This TCR beta chain was recovered during a study of T cell responses to AZD1222 COVID-19 vaccine. Regarding this clone: Within the sample, other DNA sequences also encode this same CDR3.

Profiled with immunoSEQ multiplex PCR; TCRdb holds only in-frame clones, not every one. Of 200,000 to 250,000 clones in the sample, 85% to 95% were seen once. The V segment lost 0 bases and the J segment 5 bases; nucleotides outside the gene matches: 6. In germline, CDR1 is SGHRS, CDR2 YFSETQ. This CDR3 comprises 16 residues. This TCR derives from an adult in good health. Source: peripheral blood, taken on day 0 of MenACWY control vaccination. The V gene is TRBV5-1, the J gene TRBJ2-2; TRBD2 matches 8 bases. The chain's CDR3 is CASSLAGGGPTGELFF. CDR3 nucleotides: TGCGCCAGCAGCTTGGCCGGCGGGGGGCCAACCGGGGAGCTGTTTTTT.